Shown below are 7 T cell receptor beta chains from a single sample sequenced in a study of T cells after yellow fever vaccination. Each CDR3 protein is one row after TCRdb ran MiXCR on the 5' RACE reads. Among 500,000 to 650,000 distinct CDR3 sequences listed, less than 15% were seen once. Specimen: PBMCs, collected on the day of the yellow fever booster vaccination. The receptors come from a young man who received the YFV17D yellow fever vaccine.

This clonotype has more than one count but fewer than ten. The chain couples TRBV4-3 to TRBJ1-6, with D hard to call. Trimming removed 0 bases at V and 10 bases at J, with 4 bases between. The CDR3 consists of 12 residues. Germline values: CDR1 LGHNA, CDR2 YSLEER. CDR3 nucleotides: TGCGCCAGCAGCCAAGATGGGTCACCCCTCCACTTT. It specifies CASSQDGSPLHF.

This clonotype was counted only a few times. The J gene is TRBJ1-5, the V gene TRBV15; 7 nucleotides line up with TRBD1. J was trimmed by 7 bases and V by 1 base; bases with no gene match: 7. Germline V gene lookup returns CDR1 LNHNV and CDR2 YYDKDF (reference sequence). This CDR3 contains 15 residues. CDR3 region: CATSRAGGARQPQHF. The DNA for the CDR3 is TGTGCCACCAGCAGAGCAGGGGGAGCACGGCAGCCCCAGCATTTT. Full variable domain (remainder filled in from reference TRBV15 and TRBJ1-5): DAMVIQNPRYQVTQFGKPVTLSCSQTLNHNVMYWYQQKSSQAPKLLFHYYDKDFNNEADTPDNFQSRRPNTSFCFLDIRSPGLGDTAMYLCATSRAGGARQPQHFGDGTRLSIL.

The chain employs TRBV7-2 and TRBJ2-5; D may be TRBD2 (6 bases). Germline V gene data show CDR1 as SGHTA and CDR2 as FQGNSA. The CDR3 runs to 16 residues. V was shortened by 1 base and J by 4 bases, with 16 bases between the two germline ends. The CDR3 spells CASSLGGGTRVETQYF. The CDR3 region has the DNA TGTGCCAGCAGCTTAGGAGGAGGGACTCGGGTAGAGACCCAGTACTTC.

J is TRBJ2-1 and V is TRBV7-9; 9 bases match TRBD1. Germline CDR1 and CDR2: SEHNR and FQNEAQ (reference sequence). After removal of 8 bases from V and 5 bases from J, the junction contained 1 base not matched to a gene. This CDR3 contains 12 residues. CDR3 residues: CASGQGNNEQFF. CDR3 coding DNA: TGTGCCAGCGGACAGGGGAACAATGAGCAGTTCTTC.

In this sample, this clonotype turned up a few times. The CDR3 nucleotides read TGCAGTGCTAGTCGCCCGGGAGGCACAGATACGCAGTATTTT. Amino acids: CSASRPGGTDTQYF. The rearrangement uses TRBV20-1 and TRBJ2-3, with D possibly TRBD2 on 6 matching bases. V was pared by 3 bases and J by 1 base, with 11 bases between. This CDR3 has 14 residues. Germline lookup yields CDR1 DFQATT and CDR2 SNEGSKA (reference sequence).

This clonotype was seen repeatedly, ten times or more. The rearrangement links TRBV7-2 to TRBJ2-7; D not certain. V lost 5 bases and J lost 2, with 10 bases in between. Germline V gene lookup returns CDR1 SGHTA and CDR2 FQGNSA. The CDR3 loop spans 13 amino acids. The CDR3 loop reads CASSLQTTYEQYF. The CDR3, as DNA: TGTGCCAGCAGCCTACAGACGACCTACGAGCAGTACTTC.

This clonotype was seen only a few times. This rearrangement joins TRBV27 to TRBJ2-7; 8 bases are shared with TRBD2. With V trimmed by 3 bases and J by 4 bases, 2 bases remained unmatched. This CDR3 contains 13 residues. Germline CDR1 MNHEY, CDR2 SMNVEV (reference sequence). DNA of the CDR3: TGTGCCAGCAGTTTGGAGCGGGAGTACGAGCAGTACTTC. Its protein product is CASSLEREYEQYF.